The clone carrying this TCR beta chain was counted only a few times. As yet, its antigen is unknown. This entry belongs to a study of T cells after yellow fever vaccination. With 1 base removed from V and 5 bases from J, the gap between germline ends came to 15 bases. This CDR3 spans 16 amino acids. Germline CDR1 and CDR2: SGHAT and FQNNGV. Each CDR3 protein gets one entry after TCRdb re-called the 5' RACE reads with MiXCR. The sample lists around 160,000 distinct CDR3 sequences, under 7.5% occurring once. Study-wide results and limits: The booster response re-showed most primary clones: around 95% CD4, approximately 90% CD8. Clonotypes appearing in both CD4 and CD8 compartments existed, and their share was small.

The sequenced sample was CD4+ T cells sorted from PBMCs, obtained 5 to 6 days after the first yellow fever vaccination. This clonotype was obtained from a young man who received the YFV17D yellow fever vaccine. The gene calls are TRBV11-2 and TRBJ2-1; D might be TRBD2 (6 bases). CDR3 amino acids: CASSLGWRRGHNEQFF. The CDR3 DNA is TGTGCCAGCAGCTTAGGGTGGCGGCGGGGACACAATGAGCAGTTCTTC.